These T cell receptor beta chains were read from a single sample in a study of T cell clones after liver transplantation. Only in-frame clones appear in the TCRdb table, and some are missing; sequencing was by immunoSEQ multiplex PCR. The sample carries approximately 100,000 clones, around 80% recorded once. Sequencing was performed on CD4+ T cells from blood, taken approximately 45 months after liver transplant. All receptors derive from a human patient who received a liver transplant. Part of the T cells may come from the graft donor. Both conserved end residues are part of each CDR3. The order of the fields is J gene, V gene, CDR3 protein.

j_call: TRBJ2-1
v_call: TRBV21-1
cdr3_aa: CASSKEALPAPYNEQFF

j_call: TRBJ2-1
v_call: TRBV5-1
cdr3_aa: CASSIAGSYNEQFF

j_call: TRBJ2-3
v_call: TRBV2
cdr3_aa: CASSVRLAATDTQYF

j_call: TRBJ2-5
v_call: TRBV28
cdr3_aa: CASRASAETQYF

j_call: TRBJ1-3
v_call: TRBV6-6
cdr3_aa: CASGRANSGNTIYF

j_call: TRBJ2-6
v_call: TRBV7-3
cdr3_aa: CASSGGTRSGANVLTF

j_call: TRBJ1-5
v_call: TRBV10-2
cdr3_aa: CASSEGQINQPQHF

j_call: TRBJ2-1
v_call: TRBV5-1
cdr3_aa: CASSSTSGGGSYNEQFF

j_call: TRBJ1-1
v_call: TRBV19
cdr3_aa: CASSRPNTEAFF

j_call: TRBJ2-7
v_call: TRBV28
cdr3_aa: CASSTGGASYEQCF